This T cell receptor (beta chain) was recorded in a study of cytomegalovirus exposure and HLA in healthy donors. Trimming took 3 bases from V and 0 from J, leaving 9 bases between them. The CDR3 has 14 residues. Germline loops: CDR1 GTSNPN, CDR2 SVGIG (reference sequence). This PCR relied on a set of 60 Vbeta primers and 13 Jbeta primers. Profiling relied on immunoSEQ multiplex PCR, and the TCRdb table lists in-frame clones only, not all of them. The sample has about 160,000 clones, approximately 80% seen once. This TCR derives from a man younger than 45 in good health and CMV-seronegative. Sequencing input: PBMCs. V and J are TRBV30 and TRBJ1-3, with D unclear. This chain's CDR3 is CAWRRGSSGNTIYF. The CDR3 bases are TGTGCCTGGAGACGGGGTTCCTCTGGAAACACCATATATTTT.